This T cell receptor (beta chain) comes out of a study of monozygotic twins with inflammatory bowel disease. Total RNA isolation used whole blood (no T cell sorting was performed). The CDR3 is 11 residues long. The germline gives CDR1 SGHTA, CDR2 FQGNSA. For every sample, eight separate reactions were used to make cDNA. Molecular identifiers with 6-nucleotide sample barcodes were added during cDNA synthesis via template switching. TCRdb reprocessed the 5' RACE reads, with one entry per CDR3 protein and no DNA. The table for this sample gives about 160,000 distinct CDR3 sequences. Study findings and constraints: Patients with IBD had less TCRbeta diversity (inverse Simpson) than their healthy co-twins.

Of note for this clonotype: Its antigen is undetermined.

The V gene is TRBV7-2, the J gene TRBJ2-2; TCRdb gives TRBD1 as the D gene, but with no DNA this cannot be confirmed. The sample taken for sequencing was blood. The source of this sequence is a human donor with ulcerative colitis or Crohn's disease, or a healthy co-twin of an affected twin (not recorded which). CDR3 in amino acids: CASSWGWELFF.